This T cell receptor (beta chain) derives from a study of control samples from healthy donors and cancer patients. TCRdb's table, derived via immunoSEQ multiplex PCR, lists solely in-frame clones and lacks some. The sample contains roughly 130,000 clones, approximately 89% of which appear only once. Germline assignment: CDR1 SGHNT and CDR2 YENEEA. V shed 0 bases and J shed 4 bases, with 9 bases lying between them. CDR3 length: 14 amino acids. The chain recombines TRBV11-3 with TRBJ2-5; D remains unclear. The source is a man younger than 35 in good health. Sequenced: blood. The CDR3 nucleotides are TGTGCCAGCAGCTTAGATCGGTCGGTAGAGACCCAGTACTTC. It yields the protein CASSLDRSVETQYF.